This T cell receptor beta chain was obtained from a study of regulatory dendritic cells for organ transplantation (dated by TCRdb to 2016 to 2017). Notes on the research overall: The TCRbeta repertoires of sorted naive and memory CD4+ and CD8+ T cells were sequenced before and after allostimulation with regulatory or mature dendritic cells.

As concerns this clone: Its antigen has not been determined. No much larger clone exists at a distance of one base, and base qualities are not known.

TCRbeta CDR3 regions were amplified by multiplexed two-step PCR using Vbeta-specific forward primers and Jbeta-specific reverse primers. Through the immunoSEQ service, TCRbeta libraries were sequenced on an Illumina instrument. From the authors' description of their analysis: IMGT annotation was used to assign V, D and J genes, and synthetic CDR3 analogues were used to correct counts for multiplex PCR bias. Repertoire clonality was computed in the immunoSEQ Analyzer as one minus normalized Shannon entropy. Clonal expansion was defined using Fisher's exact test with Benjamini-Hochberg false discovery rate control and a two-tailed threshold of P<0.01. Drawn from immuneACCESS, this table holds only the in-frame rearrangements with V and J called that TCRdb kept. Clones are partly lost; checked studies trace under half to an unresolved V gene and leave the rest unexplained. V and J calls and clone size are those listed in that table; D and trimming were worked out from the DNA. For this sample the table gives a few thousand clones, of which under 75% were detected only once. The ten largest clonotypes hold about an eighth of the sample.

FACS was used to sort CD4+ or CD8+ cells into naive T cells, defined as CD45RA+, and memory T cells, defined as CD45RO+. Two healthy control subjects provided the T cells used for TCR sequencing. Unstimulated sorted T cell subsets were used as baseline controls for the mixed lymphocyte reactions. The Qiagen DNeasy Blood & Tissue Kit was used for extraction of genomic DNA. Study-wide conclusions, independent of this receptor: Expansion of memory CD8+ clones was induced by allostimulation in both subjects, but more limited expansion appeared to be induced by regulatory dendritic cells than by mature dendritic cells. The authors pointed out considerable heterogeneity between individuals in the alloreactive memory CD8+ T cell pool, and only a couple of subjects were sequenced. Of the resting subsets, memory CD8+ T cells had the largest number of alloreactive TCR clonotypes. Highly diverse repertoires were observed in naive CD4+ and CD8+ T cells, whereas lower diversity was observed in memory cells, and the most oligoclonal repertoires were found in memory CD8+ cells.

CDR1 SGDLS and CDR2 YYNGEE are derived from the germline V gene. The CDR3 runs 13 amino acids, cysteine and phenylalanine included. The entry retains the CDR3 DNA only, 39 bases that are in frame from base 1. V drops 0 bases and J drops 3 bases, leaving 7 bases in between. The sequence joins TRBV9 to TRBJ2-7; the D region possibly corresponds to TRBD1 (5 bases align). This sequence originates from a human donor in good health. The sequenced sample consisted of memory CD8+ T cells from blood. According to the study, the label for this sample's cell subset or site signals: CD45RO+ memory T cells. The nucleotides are TGTGCCAGCAGCGTAGACCAGGGCTACGAGCAGTACTTC. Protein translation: CASSVDQGYEQYF.